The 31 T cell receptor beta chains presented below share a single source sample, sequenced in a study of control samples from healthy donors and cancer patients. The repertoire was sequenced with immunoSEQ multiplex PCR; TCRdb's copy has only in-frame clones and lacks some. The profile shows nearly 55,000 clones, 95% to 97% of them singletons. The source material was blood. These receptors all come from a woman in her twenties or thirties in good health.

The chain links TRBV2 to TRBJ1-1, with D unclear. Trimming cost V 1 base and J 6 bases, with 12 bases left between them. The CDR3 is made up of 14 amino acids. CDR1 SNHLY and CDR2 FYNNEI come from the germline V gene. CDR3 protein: CASSEGVGGAEAFF. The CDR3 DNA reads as TGTGCCAGCAGTGAAGGGGTCGGTGGTGCTGAAGCTTTCTTT.

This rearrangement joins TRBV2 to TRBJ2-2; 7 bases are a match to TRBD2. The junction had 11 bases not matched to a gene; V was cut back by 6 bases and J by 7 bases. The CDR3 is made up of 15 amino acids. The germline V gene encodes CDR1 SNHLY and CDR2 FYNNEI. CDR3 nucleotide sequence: TGTGCCAGCAGACTCCGGACTAGTACTGGCGGGGAGCTGTTTTTT. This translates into CASRLRTSTGGELFF.

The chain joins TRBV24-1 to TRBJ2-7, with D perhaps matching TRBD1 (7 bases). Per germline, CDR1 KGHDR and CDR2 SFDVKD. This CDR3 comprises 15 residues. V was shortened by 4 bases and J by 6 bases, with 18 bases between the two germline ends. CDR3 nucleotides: TGTGCCACCAGTGACCCCGGCAGGGGGGTCTCCGAGCAGTACTTC. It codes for CATSDPGRGVSEQYF.

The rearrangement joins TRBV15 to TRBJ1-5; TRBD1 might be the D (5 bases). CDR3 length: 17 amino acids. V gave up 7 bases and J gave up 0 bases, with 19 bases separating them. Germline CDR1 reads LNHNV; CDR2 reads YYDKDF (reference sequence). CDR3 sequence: CATNGTHLQCSNQPQHF. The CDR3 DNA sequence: TGTGCCACCAACGGGACCCACCTCCAGTGTAGCAATCAGCCCCAGCATTTT.

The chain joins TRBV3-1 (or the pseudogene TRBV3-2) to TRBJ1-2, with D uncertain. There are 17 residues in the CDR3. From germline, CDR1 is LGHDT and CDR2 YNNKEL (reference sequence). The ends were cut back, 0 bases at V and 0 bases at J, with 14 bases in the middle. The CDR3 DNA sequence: TGTGCCAGCAGCCAAGATATGGCGGACCAAGCTAACTATGGCTACACCTTC. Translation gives CASSQDMADQANYGYTF.

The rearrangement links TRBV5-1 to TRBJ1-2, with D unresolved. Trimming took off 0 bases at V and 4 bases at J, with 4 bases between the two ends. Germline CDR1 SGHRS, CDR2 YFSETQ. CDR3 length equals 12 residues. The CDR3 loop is CASSLAGYGYTF. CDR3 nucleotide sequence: TGCGCCAGCAGCTTGGCAGGCTATGGCTACACCTTC.

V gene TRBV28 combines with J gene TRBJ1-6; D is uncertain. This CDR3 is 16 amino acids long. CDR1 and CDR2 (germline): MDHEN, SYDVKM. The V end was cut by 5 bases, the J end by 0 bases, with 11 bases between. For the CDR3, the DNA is TGTGCCAGCAGTCAAGACGGCAGCTCCTATAATTCACCCCTCCACTTT. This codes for CASSQDGSSYNSPLHF.

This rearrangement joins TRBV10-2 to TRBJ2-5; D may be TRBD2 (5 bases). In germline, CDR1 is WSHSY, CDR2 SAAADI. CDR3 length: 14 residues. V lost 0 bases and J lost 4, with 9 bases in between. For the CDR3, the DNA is TGCGCCAGCAGTGAGTCGCTAGGGAGAGAGACCCAGTACTTC. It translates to CASSESLGRETQYF.

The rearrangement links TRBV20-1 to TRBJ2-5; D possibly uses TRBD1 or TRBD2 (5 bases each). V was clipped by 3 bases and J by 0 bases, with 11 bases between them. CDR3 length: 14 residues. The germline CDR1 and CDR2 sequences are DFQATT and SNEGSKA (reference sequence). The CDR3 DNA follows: TGCAGTGCTAGTTCCCGGGACGACCAAGAGACCCAGTACTTC. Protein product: CSASSRDDQETQYF.

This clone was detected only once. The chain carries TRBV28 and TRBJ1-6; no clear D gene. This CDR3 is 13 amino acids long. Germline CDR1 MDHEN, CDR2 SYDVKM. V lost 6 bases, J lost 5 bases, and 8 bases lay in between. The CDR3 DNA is TGTGCCAGCAGCTTACAAAATAATTCACCCCTCCACTTT. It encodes CASSLQNNSPLHF.

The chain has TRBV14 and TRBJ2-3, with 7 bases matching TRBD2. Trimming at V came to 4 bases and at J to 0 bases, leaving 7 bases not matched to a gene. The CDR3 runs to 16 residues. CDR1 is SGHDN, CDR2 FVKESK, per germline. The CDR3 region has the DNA TGTGCCAGCAGCCTTTATCCGGGACTAAGCACAGATACGCAGTATTTT. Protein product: CASSLYPGLSTDTQYF.

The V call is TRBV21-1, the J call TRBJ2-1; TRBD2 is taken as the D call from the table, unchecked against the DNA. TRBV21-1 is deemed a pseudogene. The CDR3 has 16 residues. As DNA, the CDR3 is TGTGCCAGCAGCAAAAAAATAAGGCGGAAACACAATGAGCAGTTCTTC. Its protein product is CASSKKIRRKHNEQFF.

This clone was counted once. CDR3 in amino acids: CASRAQIHNTGELFF. The DNA of the CDR3 is TGCGCCAGCAGAGCCCAGATTCACAACACCGGGGAGCTGTTTTTT. The chain links TRBV5-1 to TRBJ2-2; no definite D call. Germline-derived CDR1 and CDR2 are SGHRS and YFSETQ. V dropped 5 bases and J dropped 2 bases, with 13 bases sitting between them. This CDR3 is built from 15 residues.

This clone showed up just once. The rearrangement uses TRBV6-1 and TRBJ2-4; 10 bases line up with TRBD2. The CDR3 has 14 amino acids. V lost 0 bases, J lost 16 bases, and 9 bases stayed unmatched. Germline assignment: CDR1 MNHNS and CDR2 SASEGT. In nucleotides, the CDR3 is TGTGCCAGCAGTGAAGCAGGGCTAGCGGGAGAAAGATACTTC. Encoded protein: CASSEAGLAGERYF.

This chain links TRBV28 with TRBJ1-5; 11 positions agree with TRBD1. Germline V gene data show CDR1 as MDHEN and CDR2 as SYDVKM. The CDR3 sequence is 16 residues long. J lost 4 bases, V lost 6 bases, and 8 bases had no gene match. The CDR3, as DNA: TGTGCCAGCAGCTTAACCGGGACAGGGGGTAATCAGCCCCAGCATTTT. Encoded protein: CASSLTGTGGNQPQHF.

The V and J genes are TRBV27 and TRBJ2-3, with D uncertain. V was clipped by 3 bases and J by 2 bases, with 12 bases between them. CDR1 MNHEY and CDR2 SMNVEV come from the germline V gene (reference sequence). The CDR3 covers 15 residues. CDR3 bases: TGTGCCAGCAGTTTTTTTGCTTCAGACACAGATACGCAGTATTTT. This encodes CASSFFASDTDTQYF.

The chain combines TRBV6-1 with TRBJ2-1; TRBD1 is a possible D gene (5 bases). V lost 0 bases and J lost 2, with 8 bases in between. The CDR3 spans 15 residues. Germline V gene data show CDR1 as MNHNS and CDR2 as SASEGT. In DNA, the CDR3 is TGTGCCAGCAGTGAAGCTGAGACAGCCTACAATGAGCAGTTCTTC. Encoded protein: CASSEAETAYNEQFF.

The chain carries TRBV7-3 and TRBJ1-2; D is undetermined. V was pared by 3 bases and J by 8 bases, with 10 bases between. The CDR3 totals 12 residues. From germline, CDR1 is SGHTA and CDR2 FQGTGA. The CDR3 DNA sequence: TGTGCCAGCAGCTTGTACCCTCGAGGCTACACCTTC. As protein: CASSLYPRGYTF.

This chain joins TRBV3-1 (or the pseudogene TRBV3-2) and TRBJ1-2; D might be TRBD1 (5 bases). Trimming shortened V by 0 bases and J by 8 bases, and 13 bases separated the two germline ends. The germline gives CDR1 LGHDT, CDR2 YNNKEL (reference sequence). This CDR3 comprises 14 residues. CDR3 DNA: TGTGCCAGCAGCCAAGATCTGGGGCCGGGAGGCTACACCTTC. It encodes CASSQDLGPGGYTF.

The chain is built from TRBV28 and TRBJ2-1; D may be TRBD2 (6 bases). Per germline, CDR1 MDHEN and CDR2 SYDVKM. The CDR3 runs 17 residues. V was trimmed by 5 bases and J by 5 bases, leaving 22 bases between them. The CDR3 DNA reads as TGTGCCAGCAGTCCGAATTCCCCCGGGAGATGGGACAATGAGCAGTTCTTC. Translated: CASSPNSPGRWDNEQFF.

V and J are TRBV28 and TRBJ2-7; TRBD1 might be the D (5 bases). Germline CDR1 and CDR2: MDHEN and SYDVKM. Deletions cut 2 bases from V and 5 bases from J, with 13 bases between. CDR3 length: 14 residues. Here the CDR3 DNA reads TGTGCCAGCAGTTTACCGGCCCTGGGGCACGAGCAGTACTTC. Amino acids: CASSLPALGHEQYF.

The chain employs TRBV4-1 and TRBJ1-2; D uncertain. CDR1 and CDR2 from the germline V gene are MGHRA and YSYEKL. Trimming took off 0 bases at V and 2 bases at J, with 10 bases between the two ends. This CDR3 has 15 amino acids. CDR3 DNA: TGCGCCAGCAGCCAAGAGTCTGGGCGCAACTATGGCTACACCTTC. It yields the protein CASSQESGRNYGYTF.

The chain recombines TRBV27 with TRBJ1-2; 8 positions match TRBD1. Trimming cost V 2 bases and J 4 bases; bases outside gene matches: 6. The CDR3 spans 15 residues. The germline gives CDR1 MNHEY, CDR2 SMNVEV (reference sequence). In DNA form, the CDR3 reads TGTGCCAGCAGTTTAGGGACAGGAGGACGCTATGGCTACACCTTC. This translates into CASSLGTGGRYGYTF.

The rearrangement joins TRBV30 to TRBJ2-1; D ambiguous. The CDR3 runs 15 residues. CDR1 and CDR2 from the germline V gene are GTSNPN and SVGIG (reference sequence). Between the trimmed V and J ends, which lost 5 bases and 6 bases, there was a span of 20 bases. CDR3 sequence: CAWGRVPINANEQFF. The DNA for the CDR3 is TGTGCCTGGGGTCGAGTCCCAATAAATGCCAATGAGCAGTTCTTC. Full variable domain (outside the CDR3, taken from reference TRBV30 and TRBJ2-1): SQTIHQWPATLVQPVGSPLSLECTVEGTSNPNLYWYRQAAGRGLQLLFYSVGIGQISSEVPQNLSASRPQDRQFILSSKKLLLSDSGFYLCAWGRVPINANEQFFGPGTRLTVL.

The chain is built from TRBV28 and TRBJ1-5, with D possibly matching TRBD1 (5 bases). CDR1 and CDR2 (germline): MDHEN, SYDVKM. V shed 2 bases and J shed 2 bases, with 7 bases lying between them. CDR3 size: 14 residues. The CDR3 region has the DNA TGTGCCAGCAGTTTAAGGGGACGCAATCAGCCCCAGCATTTT. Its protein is CASSLRGRNQPQHF.

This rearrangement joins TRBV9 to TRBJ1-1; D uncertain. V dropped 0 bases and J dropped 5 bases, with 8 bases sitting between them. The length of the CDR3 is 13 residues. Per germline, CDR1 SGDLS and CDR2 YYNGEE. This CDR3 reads CASSVGGTTEAFF. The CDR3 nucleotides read TGTGCCAGCAGCGTAGGGGGTACGACTGAAGCTTTCTTT.

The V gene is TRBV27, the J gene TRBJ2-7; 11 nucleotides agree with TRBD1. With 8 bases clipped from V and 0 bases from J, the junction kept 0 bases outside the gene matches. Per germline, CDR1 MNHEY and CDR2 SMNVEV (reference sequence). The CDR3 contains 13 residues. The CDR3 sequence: CASGQGASYEQYF. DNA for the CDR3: TGTGCCAGCGGACAGGGGGCCTCCTACGAGCAGTACTTC.

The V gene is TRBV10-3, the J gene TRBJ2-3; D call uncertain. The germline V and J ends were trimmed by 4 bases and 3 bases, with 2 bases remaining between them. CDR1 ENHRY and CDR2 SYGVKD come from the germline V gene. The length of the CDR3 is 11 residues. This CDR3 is CAISGTDTQYF. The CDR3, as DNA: TGTGCCATCAGTGGGACAGATACGCAGTATTTT.

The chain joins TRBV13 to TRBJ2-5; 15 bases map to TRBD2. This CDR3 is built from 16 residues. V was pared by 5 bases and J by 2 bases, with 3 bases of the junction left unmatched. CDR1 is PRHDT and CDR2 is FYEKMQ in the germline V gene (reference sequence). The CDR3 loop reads CASSPGLAGGQETQYF. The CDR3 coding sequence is TGTGCCAGCAGCCCCGGACTAGCGGGAGGGCAAGAGACCCAGTACTTC.

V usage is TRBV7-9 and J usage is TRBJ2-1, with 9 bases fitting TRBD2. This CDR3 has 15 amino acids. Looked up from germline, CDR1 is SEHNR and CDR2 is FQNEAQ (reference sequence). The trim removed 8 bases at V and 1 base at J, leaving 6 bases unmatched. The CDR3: CASAGREGSYNEQFF. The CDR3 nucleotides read TGTGCCAGCGCGGGGCGGGAGGGATCCTACAATGAGCAGTTCTTC.

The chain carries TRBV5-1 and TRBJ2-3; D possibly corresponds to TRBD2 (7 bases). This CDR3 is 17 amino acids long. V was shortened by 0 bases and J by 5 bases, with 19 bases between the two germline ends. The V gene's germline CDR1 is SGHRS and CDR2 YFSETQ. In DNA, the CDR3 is TGCGCCAGCAGCTTGGCCCCCGGACTAGGGGGTGGAGATACGCAGTATTTT. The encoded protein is CASSLAPGLGGGDTQYF.